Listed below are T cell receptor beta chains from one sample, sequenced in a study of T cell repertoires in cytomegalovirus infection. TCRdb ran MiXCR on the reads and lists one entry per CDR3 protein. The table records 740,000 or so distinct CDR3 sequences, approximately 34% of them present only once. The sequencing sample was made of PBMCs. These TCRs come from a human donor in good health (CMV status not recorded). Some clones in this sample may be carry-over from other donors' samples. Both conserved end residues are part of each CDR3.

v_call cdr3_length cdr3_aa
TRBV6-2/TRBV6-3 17 CASSPMGLAGASYEQYF
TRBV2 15 CASSQGQGISYGYTF
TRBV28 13 CASNSNSNQPQHF
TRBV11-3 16 CASSISRVTSAGELFF
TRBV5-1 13 CASSRTLVVGQYF
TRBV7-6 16 CASSLVGLAGDNEQFF
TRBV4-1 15 CASSPGLASSYEQYF
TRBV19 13 CASSWGANQPQHF
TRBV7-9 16 CASSSTSGRSNEKLFF
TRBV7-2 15 CASSQGTGARETQYF
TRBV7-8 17 CASSLAGGVTSNQPQHF
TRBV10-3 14 CAISESAGNYGYTF
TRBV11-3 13 CASSLREGKEQFF
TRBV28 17 CASISPLGRSYNSPLHF
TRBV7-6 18 CASSLAVGHPSGANVLTF
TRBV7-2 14 CASSLGTGLNEQFF
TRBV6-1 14 CASSEGGRYTEAFF
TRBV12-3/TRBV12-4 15 CASSLLSSINTEAFF
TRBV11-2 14 CASSLLGFTDTQYF
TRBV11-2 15 CASSLGDRDTDTQYF
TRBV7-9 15 CASSLAGRGNNEQFF
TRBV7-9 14 CASSPRRAGDEQFF